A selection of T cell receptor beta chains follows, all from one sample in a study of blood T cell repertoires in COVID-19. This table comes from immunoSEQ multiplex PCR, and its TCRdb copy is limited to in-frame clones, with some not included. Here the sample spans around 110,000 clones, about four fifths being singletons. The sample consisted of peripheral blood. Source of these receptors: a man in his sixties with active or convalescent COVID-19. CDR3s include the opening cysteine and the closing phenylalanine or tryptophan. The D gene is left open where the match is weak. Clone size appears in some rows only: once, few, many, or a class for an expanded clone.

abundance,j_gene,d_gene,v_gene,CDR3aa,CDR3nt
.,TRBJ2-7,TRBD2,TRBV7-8,CASSLLIGTSGSPSSYEQYF,TGTGCCAGCAGCTTACTAATCGGGACTAGCGGGAGCCCCAGCTCCTACGAGCAGTACTTC
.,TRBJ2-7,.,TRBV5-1,CASSLAGSEGEQYF,TGCGCCAGCAGCTTGGCCGGGAGCGAGGGCGAGCAGTACTTC
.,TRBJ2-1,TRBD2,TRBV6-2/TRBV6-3,CASSHPQGSGRTNEQFF,TGTGCCAGCAGTCACCCTCAGGGTAGCGGGAGGACCAATGAGCAGTTCTTC
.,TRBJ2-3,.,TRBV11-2,CASRALTSHLTDTQYF,TGTGCCAGCCGGGCTCTCACTAGCCACCTCACAGATACGCAGTATTTT
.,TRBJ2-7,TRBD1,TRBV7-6,CASSPLGTGWYEQYF,TGTGCCAGCAGCCCCCTCGGGACAGGGTGGTACGAGCAGTACTTC
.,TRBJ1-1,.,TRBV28,CASSLPGMNTEAFF,TGTGCCAGCAGTTTACCGGGGATGAACACTGAAGCTTTCTTT
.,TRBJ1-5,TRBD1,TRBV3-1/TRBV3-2,CASGNRDSHQPQHF,TGTGCCAGCGGCAACCGGGACAGCCATCAGCCCCAGCATTTT
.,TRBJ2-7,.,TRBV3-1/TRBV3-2,CASSQVQGTEQYF,TGTGCCAGCAGCCAAGTACAGGGTACCGAGCAGTACTTC
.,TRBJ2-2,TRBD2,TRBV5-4,CASSFGGGGELFF,TGTGCCAGCAGCTTCGGCGGGGGCGGGGAGCTGTTTTTT
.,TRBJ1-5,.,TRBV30,CAWSSSYGNQPQHF,TGTGCCTGGAGCTCGTCTTATGGCAATCAGCCCCAGCATTTT
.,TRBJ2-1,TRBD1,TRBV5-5,CASSFGTGDLRITNEQFF,TGTGCCAGCAGCTTTGGGACAGGGGACTTGAGAATCACGAATGAGCAGTTCTTC
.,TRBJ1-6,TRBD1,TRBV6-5,CASRRQTGVLSPLHF,TGTGCCAGCAGGCGTCAGACAGGGGTTCTTTCACCCCTCCACTTT
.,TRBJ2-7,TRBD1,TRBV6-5,CATTPRQGGMYEQYF,TGTGCCACTACCCCCCGCCAAGGGGGCATGTACGAGCAGTACTTC
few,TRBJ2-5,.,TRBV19,CASSPTGTMFQETQYF,TGTGCCAGTAGCCCAACCGGGACAATGTTTCAGGAGACCCAGTACTTC
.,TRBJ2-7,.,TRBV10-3,CAISRQDSYEQYF,TGTGCCATCAGTAGACAGGACTCCTACGAGCAGTACTTC
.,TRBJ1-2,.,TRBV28,CASQGPYGYTF,TGTGCCAGTCAGGGGCCCTATGGCTACACCTTC
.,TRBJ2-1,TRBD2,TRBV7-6,CASSLVTSGKSTEQFF,TGTGCCAGCAGCTTAGTAACTAGCGGGAAATCTACTGAGCAGTTCTTC
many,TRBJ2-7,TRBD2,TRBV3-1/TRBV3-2,CASSQGSPGLAGGPEQYF,TGTGCCAGCAGCCAAGGCTCGCCGGGGCTAGCGGGAGGACCCGAGCAGTACTTC
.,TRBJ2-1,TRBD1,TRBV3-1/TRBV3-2,CASSPRDRGGEQFF,TGTGCCAGCAGCCCTAGGGACAGGGGGGGTGAGCAGTTCTTC
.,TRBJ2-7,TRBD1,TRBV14,CASSPGTVSYEQYF,TGTGCCAGCAGCCCCGGGACAGTCTCCTACGAGCAGTACTTC
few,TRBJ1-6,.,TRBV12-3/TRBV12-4,CASSTNRVSPLHF,TGTGCCAGCAGTACGAATCGAGTTTCACCCCTCCACTTT
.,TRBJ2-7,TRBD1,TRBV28,CASIPDRRDRLYEQYF,TGTGCCAGCATACCGGACCGTCGGGACAGACTCTACGAGCAGTACTTC
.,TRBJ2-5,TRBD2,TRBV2,CASRLTSGRSQETQYF,TGTGCCAGCAGACTCACTAGCGGGAGATCCCAAGAGACCCAGTACTTC
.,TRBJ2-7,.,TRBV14,CASSPQGTYEQYF,TGTGCCAGCAGCCCGCAGGGGACCTACGAGCAGTACTTC
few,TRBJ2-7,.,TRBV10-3,CAISESQSGYEQYF,TGTGCCATCAGTGAGTCTCAGTCGGGATACGAGCAGTACTTC
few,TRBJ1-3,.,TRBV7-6,CASSLGRTARSGNTIYF,TGTGCCAGCAGCTTAGGGCGGACAGCCCGCTCTGGAAACACCATATATTTT
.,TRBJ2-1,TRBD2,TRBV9,CASSPKGGTSQFF,TGTGCCAGCAGCCCCAAAGGGGGGACTAGCCAGTTCTTC
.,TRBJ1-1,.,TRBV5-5,CASSRGWQNTEAFF,TGTGCCAGCAGCCGTGGTTGGCAGAACACTGAAGCTTTCTTT
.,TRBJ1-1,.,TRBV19,CASSSEQGFTEAFF,TGTGCCAGTAGTTCAGAACAGGGATTCACTGAAGCTTTCTTT
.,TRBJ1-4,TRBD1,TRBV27,CASSRQGSDNEKLFF,TGTGCCAGCAGTCGACAGGGCTCCGATAATGAAAAACTGTTTTTT
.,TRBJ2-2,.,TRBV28,CASSLPLAPNTGELFF,TGTGCCAGCAGCCTGCCCCTAGCTCCGAACACCGGGGAGCTGTTTTTT
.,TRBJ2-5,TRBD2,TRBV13,CASSGRTSGRGEETQYF,TGTGCCAGCAGCGGCAGGACTAGCGGGAGAGGGGAAGAGACCCAGTACTTC
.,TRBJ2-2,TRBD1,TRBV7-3,CASSLPGQGVLFF,TGTGCCAGCAGCTTGCCGGGACAGGGAGTGCTGTTTTTT
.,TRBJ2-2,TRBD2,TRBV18,CASALADTGELFF,TGTGCCAGCGCCCTAGCGGATACCGGGGAGCTGTTTTTT
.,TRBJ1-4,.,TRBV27,CASRTLENPSPEKLFF,TGTGCCAGCAGAACCCTAGAGAATCCATCCCCCGAAAAACTGTTTTTT
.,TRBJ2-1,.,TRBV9,CASSGHRAGGNEQFF,TGTGCCAGCAGCGGACACAGGGCAGGGGGGAATGAGCAGTTCTTC
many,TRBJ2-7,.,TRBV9,CASSVGVGREGEQYF,TGTGCCAGCAGCGTAGGGGTCGGGAGAGAAGGCGAGCAGTACTTC
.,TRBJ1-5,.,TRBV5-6,CASSRGNQPQHF,TGTGCCAGCAGCCGGGGAAATCAGCCCCAGCATTTT
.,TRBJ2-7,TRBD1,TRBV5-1,CASSLGGTGSSYEQYF,TGCGCCAGCAGCTTGGGGGGGACAGGGAGCTCCTACGAGCAGTACTTC
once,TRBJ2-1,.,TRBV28,CASTTRRNEQFF,TGTGCCAGCACAACTCGTCGCAATGAGCAGTTCTTC
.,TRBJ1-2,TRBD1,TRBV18,CASSHRGTGDYGYTF,TGTGCCAGCTCCCACCGGGGGACAGGGGACTATGGCTACACCTTC
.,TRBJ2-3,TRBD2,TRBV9,CASSTIERGLQYF,TGTGCCAGCAGCACCATTGAGCGGGGCCTTCAGTATTTT
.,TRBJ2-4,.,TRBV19,CASSEAFWTKNIQYF,TGTGCCAGTAGTGAGGCGTTCTGGACCAAAAACATTCAGTACTTC
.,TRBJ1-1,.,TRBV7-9,CASSLAAVGGYEAFF,TGTGCCAGCAGCTTAGCGGCAGTGGGGGGATATGAAGCTTTCTTT
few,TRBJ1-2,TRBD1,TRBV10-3,CATDPGGGNYGYTF,TGTGCCACCGACCCAGGGGGTGGGAACTATGGCTACACCTTC
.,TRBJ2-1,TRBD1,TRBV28,CASSSQGAIRYNEQFF,TGTGCCAGCAGTTCCCAGGGGGCGATAAGGTACAATGAGCAGTTCTTC
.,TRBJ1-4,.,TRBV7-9,CASSLATRQNEKLFF,TGTGCCAGCAGCTTAGCAACACGCCAGAATGAAAAACTGTTTTTT
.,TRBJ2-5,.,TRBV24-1,CATSQGSSETQYF,TGTGCCACCAGCCAGGGGTCCTCAGAGACCCAGTACTTC